This record covers a single T cell receptor beta chain. Since a much larger clone is just one base distant, this may be a read error. This record belongs to a study of breast tumors, draining lymph nodes, adjacent tissues. The CDR3 sequence is 14 residues long. Germline V gives CDR1 LGHDT, CDR2 YNNKEL (reference sequence). The lymph nodes were axillary draining lymph nodes from breast cancer patients. TCRdb independently ran MiXCR on the multiplex PCR reads; one entry per CDR3 protein. The sample records around 130,000 distinct CDR3 sequences, roughly 20% being singletons. The TCR originated in a female donor with breast cancer. Some clones in this sample may be carry-over from other donors' samples. The sequenced sample consisted of axillary lymph node tissue. The chain has TRBV3-1 and TRBJ2-5; D assignment may be TRBD1 or TRBD2 (5 bases each). DNA of the CDR3: TGTGCCGGCAGCCAATTGCAGGGACGGGAGACCCAGTACTTC. Protein: CAGSQLQGRETQYF.